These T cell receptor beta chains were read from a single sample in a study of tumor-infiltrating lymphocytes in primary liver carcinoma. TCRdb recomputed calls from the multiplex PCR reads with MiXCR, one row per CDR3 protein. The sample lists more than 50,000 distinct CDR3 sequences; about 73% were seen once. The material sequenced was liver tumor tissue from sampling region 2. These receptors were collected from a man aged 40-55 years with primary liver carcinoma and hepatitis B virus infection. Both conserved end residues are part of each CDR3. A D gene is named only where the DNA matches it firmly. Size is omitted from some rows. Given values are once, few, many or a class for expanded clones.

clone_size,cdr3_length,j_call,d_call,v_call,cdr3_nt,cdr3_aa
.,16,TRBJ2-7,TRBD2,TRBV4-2,TGTGCCAGCAGCGAACTAGCGGGAGGGTCCTCCTACGAACTGTACTTC,CASSELAGGSSYELYF
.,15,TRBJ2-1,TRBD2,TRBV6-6,TGTGCTAGCAGAGGGCGGGGACTAGCGTGGTATGAGCAGTCCTTC,CASRGRGLAWYEQSF
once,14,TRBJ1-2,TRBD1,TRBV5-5,TGTGCCAGCAGCCCCGTGACAGGGAGTTATGGCTACACCTTC,CASSPVTGSYGYTF
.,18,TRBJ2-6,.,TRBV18,TGTGCCAGCTCACCGACACACCAGGCCTACTCTGGGGCCAACGTCCTGACTTTC,CASSPTHQAYSGANVLTF
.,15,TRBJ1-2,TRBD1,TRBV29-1,TGCAGCGTAGCCTGGACAGGGGGCCCTGCCTATGGCTACACCTTC,CSVAWTGGPAYGYTF
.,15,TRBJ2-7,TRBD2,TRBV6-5,TGTGCCAGCATCCGGGGACTTGCGGGAGAATACGAGCAGTACTTC,CASIRGLAGEYEQYF
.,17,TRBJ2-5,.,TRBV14,TGTGTCAGCAGCCAAGATCACGCCCCGGAGTTCCGAGAGACCCAGTGTTTC,CVSSQDHAPEFRETQCF
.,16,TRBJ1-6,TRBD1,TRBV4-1,TGCGCCAGCAGCCCCCTCCCGGGACAGGGTAATTCACCCCTCCACTTT,CASSPLPGQGNSPLHF
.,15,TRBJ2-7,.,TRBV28,TGTACCAGTAGCCGTATAGGAGGGGTTGAATCAGGGCAGTACTTC,CTSSRIGGVESGQYF
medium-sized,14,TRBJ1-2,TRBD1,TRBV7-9,TGTGCCAGCAGCCGCGACAGGGGGTTGGTTGGCTACACCTTC,CASSRDRGLVGYTF
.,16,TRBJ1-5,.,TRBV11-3,TGTGCAAGCAGATTAGGGACCGTGGGTGGCAAACAGCCCCAGCATTTT,CASRLGTVGGKQPQHF
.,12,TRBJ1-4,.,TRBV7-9,TGTGCCAGCAGCCCCGGAGGCGAAAAACTGTTATTT,CASSPGGEKLLF
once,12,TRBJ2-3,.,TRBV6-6,TGTGCCACCAGAGGGGTCGGGGATACGCAGTGTTTT,CATRGVGDTQCF
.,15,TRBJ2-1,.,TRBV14,TGTGCCAGCAGTGCCGTAGCGAGAGCCTACAATGAGCAGTCCTTC,CASSAVARAYNEQSF
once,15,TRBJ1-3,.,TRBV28,TGTACCAGCAGCTTCACAGGTCTCTCTGGAAACACCATATATTTT,CTSSFTGLSGNTIYF
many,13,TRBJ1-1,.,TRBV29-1,TGCAGCGTGACACAGGGTGGAGACACTGAAGCTTTCTTT,CSVTQGGDTEAFF
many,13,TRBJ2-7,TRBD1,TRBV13,TGTGCCAGCAGCCTAGGACAGGACTACGAGCAGTACTTC,CASSLGQDYEQYF
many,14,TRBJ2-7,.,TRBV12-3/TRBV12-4,TGTGCCAGCAGTTTAAGAGTTAGCTCCTACGAGCAGTACTTC,CASSLRVSSYEQYF
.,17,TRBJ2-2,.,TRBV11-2,TGTGCCAGCAGCGGGGGGCCAGCGGAGCGGAACACCGGGGAGCTGTTTTTT,CASSGGPAERNTGELFF
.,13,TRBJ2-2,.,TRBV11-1,TGCGCCAGCAGCTTACTAGCCGGCGGCAAGCTGTTTTTT,CASSLLAGGKLFF
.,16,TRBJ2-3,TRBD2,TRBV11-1,TGTGCCAGCAGCAAGGGACTAGCGATTAGCATAAATACGCAGTATTTT,CASSKGLAISINTQYF
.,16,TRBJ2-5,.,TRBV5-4,TGTGCCAGCAACTCTACGACTACCGGGAGTGGAGAGACCCAGTACTTC,CASNSTTTGSGETQYF
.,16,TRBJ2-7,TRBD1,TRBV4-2,TGTCCCAGCAGCCAAGAAAACAGGGGCGGTGACTACGAGCAGTATTTC,CPSSQENRGGDYEQYF
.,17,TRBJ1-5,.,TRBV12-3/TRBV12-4,TGTGCCAGCAGTGAGGCAACAGGGCCGACGGGCAATCAGCCCCAACATTTT,CASSEATGPTGNQPQHF
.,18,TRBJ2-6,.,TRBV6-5,TGCGCCAGCAGTCTTTGGATAGGGATGAAAGCTGGGGCCAACGTCCTAACTTTC,CASSLWIGMKAGANVLTF
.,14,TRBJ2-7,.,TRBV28,TGTGCCAACTGTCAGATAGGCAGTCAGTACGAGCAGTACTTC,CANCQIGSQYEQYF
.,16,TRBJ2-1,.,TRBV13,TGTGTCAGCAGCCCTCTCTTCAGTACTTCCTGCAATGAGCAGTTCTTC,CVSSPLFSTSCNEQFF
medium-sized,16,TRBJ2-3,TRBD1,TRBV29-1,TGCAGCGTTGAACTCCGGGACAGGGGAGTTGCAGATACGCAGTATTTT,CSVELRDRGVADTQYF
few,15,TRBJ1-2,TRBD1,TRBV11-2,TGTGCCAGCAGCTTGGGGACAGCCGCCAACTATGGCTACACCTTC,CASSLGTAANYGYTF
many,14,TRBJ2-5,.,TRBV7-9,TGTGCCAGCAGCTTCCAAAATCTCCAAGAGACCCAGTACTTC,CASSFQNLQETQYF
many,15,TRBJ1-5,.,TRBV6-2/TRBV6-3,TGTGCCAGCAGTCTTCGAGGGGGGTCCAATCAGCCCCAGCATTTT,CASSLRGGSNQPQHF
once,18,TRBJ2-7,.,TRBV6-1,TGTGCCAGCAGTGCTACAGGCGGCTGGCGCCTGACTTCCTACGAGCGGTACTTC,CASSATGGWRLTSYERYF
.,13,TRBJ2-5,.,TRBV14,TGTGCTAACAGCCTCCGACTTCAAGAGACCCAGTACTTT,CANSLRLQETQYF
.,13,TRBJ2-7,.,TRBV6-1,TGTACAAGCAGAGAATGGGTTTCCTACGAGCAATACTTC,CTSREWVSYEQYF
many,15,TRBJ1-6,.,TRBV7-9,TGTGCCAGCAGCTTAGCCACAGGGTTTCGATCACCCCTCCACTTT,CASSLATGFRSPLHF
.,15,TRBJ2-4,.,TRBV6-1,TGTGCCAGCAGTGAAGAGCTAATGCTAGCCCAGATTCAGTATTTC,CASSEELMLAQIQYF
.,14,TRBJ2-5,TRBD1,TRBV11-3,TGTGCAAGCGGTCCCGGGACAGCGCATGGTACCCAGTACTTC,CASGPGTAHGTQYF
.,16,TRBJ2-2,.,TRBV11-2,TGTGCCAGCAGCTTAGTGGCGCTACCGGGTACCGGTGAGCTGTTTTTT,CASSLVALPGTGELFF
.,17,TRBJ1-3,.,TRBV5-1,TGCGCCAGTAGCCTCTCATGTGGATCAGGGGCTGGAAACACCATATATTTT,CASSLSCGSGAGNTIYF
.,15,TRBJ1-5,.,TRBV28,TGTGCCAGCAGCCACCGCCGCTCGAGCAATCAGCCCCAGCATTTT,CASSHRRSSNQPQHF
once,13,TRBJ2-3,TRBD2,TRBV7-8,TGTGCCAGCCGTGTAGCGGGGCCAGATACGCAGTATTTT,CASRVAGPDTQYF
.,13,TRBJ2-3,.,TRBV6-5,TGTGCCGGGAGTAAGACTAGGGCAGATTCGCAGTATTTT,CAGSKTRADSQYF
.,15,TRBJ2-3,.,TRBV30,TGTGCCTGGACAGGCCCTGATTCTAGCACAGATGGGCAGTATTTT,CAWTGPDSSTDGQYF
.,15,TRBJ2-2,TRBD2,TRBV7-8,TGTGGCAACAGCGACGGACTAGCGGGTACCGGGGAGCTGTTTTTT,CGNSDGLAGTGELFF
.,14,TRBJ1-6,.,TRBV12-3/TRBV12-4,TGTGCCAGCAGTTCCACAGGGCGTAATTCACCCCTCCACTTT,CASSSTGRNSPLHF
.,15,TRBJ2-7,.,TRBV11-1,TGTACCAGCAGCTTAGAGGCGACCTTATCCTACGAGCAGTACTTC,CTSSLEATLSYEQYF
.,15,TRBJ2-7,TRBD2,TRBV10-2,TGCACCAGCAGCCATGGACTAGCGGGAGAAGACGAGCAGTACTTC,CTSSHGLAGEDEQYF
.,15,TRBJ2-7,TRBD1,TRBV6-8,TGTGCCAGCAGTTGGGGACAGATCGCTACGAGAGAGCAGTGCTTC,CASSWGQIATREQCF
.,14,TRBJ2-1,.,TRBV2,TGTACCAGCAGTCTACGGGAGTGGGACAATAAGCAGTTCTTC,CTSSLREWDNKQFF
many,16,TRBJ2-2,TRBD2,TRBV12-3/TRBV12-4,TGTGCCAGCAGTCCAAGACTAGCGGAGAACACCGGGGAGCTGTTTTTT,CASSPRLAENTGELFF
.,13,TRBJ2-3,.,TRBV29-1,TGCGGCGTTGAAGAAACTAGCACAGATACGCAGTTTTTT,CGVEETSTDTQFF
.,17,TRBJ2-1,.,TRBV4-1,TGCGCCGGCAGCCAAGGCTTAGCGGAGAGCTCCTACAATGAGCAGTTCTTC,CAGSQGLAESSYNEQFF
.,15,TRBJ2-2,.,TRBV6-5,TGTGCCTGCAGTTACGCAGTGGAGGGCACCGGGGAGCTTTTTTTT,CACSYAVEGTGELFF
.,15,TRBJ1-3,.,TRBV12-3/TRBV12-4,TGTGCCATCAGTTTTAGTGGGGGAGGTGGAAACACCATATATTTT,CAISFSGGGGNTIYF
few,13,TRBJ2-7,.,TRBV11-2,TGTGCCAGTAGCTTAAGTGAGCTAGCGTCGCATTATTTC,CASSLSELASHYF
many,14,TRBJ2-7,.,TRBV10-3,TGTGCCATCAGTGAGTTATCCGGGAGAGGCGAGCAGTACTTC,CAISELSGRGEQYF
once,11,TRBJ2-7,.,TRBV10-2,TGCGCCAGCTCCCATAGCATCGATCAGTACTTC,CASSHSIDQYF
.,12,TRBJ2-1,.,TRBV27,TGTGCCAGCAACCCTCCGGGGAATGAGCAGTTCTTC,CASNPPGNEQFF
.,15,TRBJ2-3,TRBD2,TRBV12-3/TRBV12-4,TGTGCCGGCACTAAACTAGCGGGAGGAGAAGATACGCAGTATTTT,CAGTKLAGGEDTQYF
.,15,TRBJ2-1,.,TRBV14,TGCGCCAGCAACTCAACGGACAGTTCCTACAATGAGCAGTTCTTC,CASNSTDSSYNEQFF